Listed below are T cell receptor beta chains from one sample, sequenced in a study of blood T cell repertoires in COVID-19. TCRdb's copy holds only in-frame clones and misses some; the assay was immunoSEQ multiplex PCR. The sample yields roughly 74,000 clones, around 88% seen once. Sequenced input: PBMCs or T cells enriched from blood (not recorded which). Receptors originate from a woman aged 50 to 60 with acute COVID-19. CDR3s include the opening cysteine and the closing phenylalanine or tryptophan. A D gene is named only where the DNA matches it firmly. Clone size is given for some rows only: seen once, a few or many times, or a class if the clone is expanded.

clone size,D gene,J gene,V gene,CDR3 DNA,CDR3 protein
-,-,TRBJ1-1,TRBV18,TGTGCCAGCTCACCCCTGACAGGTTTGAACACTGAAGCTTTCTTT,CASSPLTGLNTEAFF
few,-,TRBJ2-2,TRBV29-1,TGCAGCGTTGAGGCAGGGCGTAACACCGGGGAGCTGTTTTTT,CSVEAGRNTGELFF
-,TRBD1,TRBJ2-2,TRBV28,TGTGCCAGCAGTTTCTCGGGACAGGGGAACACCGGGGAGCTGTTTTTT,CASSFSGQGNTGELFF
-,-,TRBJ2-5,TRBV7-9,TGTGCCAGCAGCTTAGGGGCAGGGCTTAATCGAGAGACCCAGTACTTC,CASSLGAGLNRETQYF
-,-,TRBJ1-5,TRBV2,TGTGCCAGCAGGGAGACTCGTCAGCCCCAGCATTTT,CASRETRQPQHF
-,TRBD1,TRBJ2-1,TRBV27,TGTGCCAGCAGTTTAGGGACAGGGTTCAATGAGCAGTTCTTC,CASSLGTGFNEQFF
-,TRBD1,TRBJ2-7,TRBV3-1/TRBV3-2,TGTGCCAGCAGCCTATGGACAGGGGGCAACGAGCAGTACTTC,CASSLWTGGNEQYF
-,-,TRBJ2-7,TRBV30,TGTGCCTGGGTCGGGGCCTACGAGCAGTACTTC,CAWVGAYEQYF
-,TRBD1,TRBJ1-2,TRBV7-9,TGTGCCAGCAGTAAAAGAGGGGGCCTCGGGGGCTACACCTTC,CASSKRGGLGGYTF
-,TRBD2,TRBJ2-1,TRBV2,TGTGCCGACGAAGGGACTAGCGGGAACAATGAGCAGTTCTTC,CADEGTSGNNEQFF
once,TRBD1,TRBJ1-5,TRBV3-1/TRBV3-2,TGTGCCAGCAGCCACAGGGGGGGGACAGGGGACAATCAGCCCCAGCATTTT,CASSHRGGTGDNQPQHF
-,-,TRBJ1-3,TRBV19,TGTGCCAGTAGTTGGGGGGACGGAAGATCCTCTGGAAACACCATATATTTT,CASSWGDGRSSGNTIYF
-,TRBD1,TRBJ2-7,TRBV11-2,TGTGCCAGCAGCGCCGGACAGGGGCCCTACGAGCAGTACTTC,CASSAGQGPYEQYF
few,-,TRBJ2-5,TRBV10-2,TGCGCCGCCCGTGGGCCGGAGACCCAGTACTTC,CAARGPETQYF
-,TRBD2,TRBJ2-5,TRBV19,TGTGCCAGTAGTAGACTAGCGGCAGGCGGGGAGACCCAGTACTTC,CASSRLAAGGETQYF
-,TRBD2,TRBJ2-1,TRBV11-2,TGTGCCAGCAGCGCATTAGCGGGAGTGGTTGAGCAGTTCTTC,CASSALAGVVEQFF
-,TRBD1,TRBJ2-3,TRBV5-1,TGCGCCAGCAGCTTAATGTCAGGGGGCATAGATACGCAGTATTTT,CASSLMSGGIDTQYF
-,TRBD1,TRBJ2-3,TRBV24-1,TGTGCCACCGAGGGACAGAGCACAGATACGCAGTATTTT,CATEGQSTDTQYF
once,-,TRBJ1-1,TRBV5-1,TGCGCCAGCAGTTTGGGGGCAGCGAACACTGAAGCTTTCTTT,CASSLGAANTEAFF
-,TRBD1,TRBJ1-2,TRBV7-8,TGTGCCAGCAGCCCTCAGACAGGGGAATATGGCTACACCTTC,CASSPQTGEYGYTF
-,-,TRBJ1-6,TRBV30,TGTGCCTGGAGTGTACAGGGTAATTCACCCCTCCACTTT,CAWSVQGNSPLHF
-,-,TRBJ1-4,TRBV7-6,TGTGCCAGCAGCTTAGGGATGCAGAGCGGGGCTAATGAAAAACTGTTTTTT,CASSLGMQSGANEKLFF
-,-,TRBJ2-6,TRBV11-3,TGTGCCAGCAGCCCCCCCAACTCTGGGGCCAACGTCCTGACTTTC,CASSPPNSGANVLTF
few,TRBD1,TRBJ1-2,TRBV7-8,TGTGCCAGCAGCTTACAGGGGGCCGATGGCTACACCTTC,CASSLQGADGYTF
-,TRBD2,TRBJ2-7,TRBV6-5,TGTGCCAGCAGCCGCGGGACTAGCTCCTACGAGCAGTACTTC,CASSRGTSSYEQYF
-,TRBD2,TRBJ2-7,TRBV4-2,TGTGCCAGCAGCGGACGACTAGCGGCAAACTACGAGCAGTACTTC,CASSGRLAANYEQYF
-,-,TRBJ2-2,TRBV18,TGTGCCATCCTCCGGAGGAATCCCACCGGGGAGCTGTTTTTT,CAILRRNPTGELFF
-,-,TRBJ1-1,TRBV24-1,TGTGCCACAAGAAGCGGGACTTCTGGGGGCACTGAAGCTTTCTTT,CATRSGTSGGTEAFF
-,-,TRBJ1-6,TRBV7-8,TGTGCCAGCAGCCCCAATTCTCTGTGGGGGGAAGACTCCCTCCACTTT,CASSPNSLWGEDSLHF
-,TRBD1,TRBJ1-1,TRBV11-2,TGTGCCAGCAGCTTTCAAGGACAGGGGCCCACTGAAGCTTTCTTT,CASSFQGQGPTEAFF
-,TRBD2,TRBJ2-7,TRBV5-1,TGCGCCAGCAGCCGCGGACTAGCGGGAGTGGGTGTCTACGAGCAGTACTTC,CASSRGLAGVGVYEQYF
few,-,TRBJ1-2,TRBV2,TGTGCCAGCAGTGAACAGGGGTCTATGGGTTACACCTTC,CASSEQGSMGYTF
-,-,TRBJ1-3,TRBV3-1/TRBV3-2,TGTGCCAGCAGCCTAGCGACAGGATTAGCAGGAAACACCATATATTTT,CASSLATGLAGNTIYF
-,-,TRBJ1-1,TRBV5-8,TGTGCCAGCAGCCGCAGGATCGGCGAAGCAGTCACTGAAGCTTTCTTT,CASSRRIGEAVTEAFF
-,-,TRBJ1-4,TRBV5-1,TGCGCCAGCAGCTTGGCCGTAGGGGCAGCCCTTAATGAAAAACTGTTTTTT,CASSLAVGAALNEKLFF